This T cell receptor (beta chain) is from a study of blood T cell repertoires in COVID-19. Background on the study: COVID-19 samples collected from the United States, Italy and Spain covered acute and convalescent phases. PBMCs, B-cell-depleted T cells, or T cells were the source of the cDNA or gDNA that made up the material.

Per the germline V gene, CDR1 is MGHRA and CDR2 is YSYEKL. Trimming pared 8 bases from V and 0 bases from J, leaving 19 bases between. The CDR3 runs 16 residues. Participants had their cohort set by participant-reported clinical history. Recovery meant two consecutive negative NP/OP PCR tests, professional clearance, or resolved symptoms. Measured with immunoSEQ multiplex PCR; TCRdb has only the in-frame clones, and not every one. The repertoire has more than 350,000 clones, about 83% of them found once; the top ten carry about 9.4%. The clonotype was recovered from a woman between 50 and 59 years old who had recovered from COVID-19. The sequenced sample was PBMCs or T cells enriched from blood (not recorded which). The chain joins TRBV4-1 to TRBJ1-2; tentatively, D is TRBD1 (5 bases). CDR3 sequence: CASRTPGGDTNYGYTF. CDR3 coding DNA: TGCGCCAGCCGAACCCCGGGGGGAGATACTAACTATGGCTACACCTTC.